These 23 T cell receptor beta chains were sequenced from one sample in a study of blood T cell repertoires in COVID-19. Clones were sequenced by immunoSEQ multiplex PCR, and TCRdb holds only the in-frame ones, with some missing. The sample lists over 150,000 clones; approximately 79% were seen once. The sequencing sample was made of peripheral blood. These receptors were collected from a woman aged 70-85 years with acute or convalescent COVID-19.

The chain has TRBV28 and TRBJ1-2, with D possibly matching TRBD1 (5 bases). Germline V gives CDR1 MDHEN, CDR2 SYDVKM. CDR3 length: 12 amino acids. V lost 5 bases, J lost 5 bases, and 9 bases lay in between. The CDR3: CASSLQEYGYTF. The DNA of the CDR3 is TGTGCCAGCAGTCTACAGGAGTATGGCTACACCTTC.

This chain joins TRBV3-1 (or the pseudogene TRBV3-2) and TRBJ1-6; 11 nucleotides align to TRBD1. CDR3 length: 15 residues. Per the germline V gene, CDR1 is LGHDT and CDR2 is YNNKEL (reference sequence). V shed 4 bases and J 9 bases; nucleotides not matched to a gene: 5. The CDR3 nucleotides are TGTGCCAGCAGCCGAGTGGGACAGGGGGGTTCACCCCTCCACTTT. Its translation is CASSRVGQGGSPLHF.

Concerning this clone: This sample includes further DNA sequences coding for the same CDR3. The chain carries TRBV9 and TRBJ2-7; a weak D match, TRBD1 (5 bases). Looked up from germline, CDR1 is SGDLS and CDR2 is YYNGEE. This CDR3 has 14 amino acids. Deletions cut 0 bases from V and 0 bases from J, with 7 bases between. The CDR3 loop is CASSVGQFSYEQYF. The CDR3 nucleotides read TGTGCCAGCAGCGTAGGACAGTTCTCCTACGAGCAGTACTTC.

The CDR3 nucleotides are TGTGCCAGCAGCTACGGACAAAGCACAGATACGCAGTATTTT. It is translated as CASSYGQSTDTQYF. The chain joins TRBV3-1 (or the pseudogene TRBV3-2) to TRBJ2-3; maybe TRBD1 (5 bases). V gave up 5 bases and J gave up 0 bases, with 9 bases separating them. In germline, CDR1 is LGHDT, CDR2 YNNKEL (reference sequence). This CDR3 spans 14 amino acids.

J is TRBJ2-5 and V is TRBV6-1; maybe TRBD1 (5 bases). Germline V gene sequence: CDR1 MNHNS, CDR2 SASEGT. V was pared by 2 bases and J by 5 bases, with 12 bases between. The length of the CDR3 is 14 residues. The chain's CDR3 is CASSEQGSVETQYF. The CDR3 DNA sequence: TGTGCCAGCAGTGAACAGGGTTCGGTGGAGACCCAGTACTTC.

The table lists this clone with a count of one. CDR3 bases: TGCAGCGTCCGGACTAGCGGGAGCTGGGAGCAGTACTTC. It specifies CSVRTSGSWEQYF. The V call is TRBV29-1, the J call TRBJ2-7; 13 bases are a match to TRBD2. The CDR3 length is 13 residues. V trimming: 6 bases; J trimming: 7 bases; junction bases outside the gene matches: 6. CDR1 is SQVTM, CDR2 ANQGSEA, per germline.

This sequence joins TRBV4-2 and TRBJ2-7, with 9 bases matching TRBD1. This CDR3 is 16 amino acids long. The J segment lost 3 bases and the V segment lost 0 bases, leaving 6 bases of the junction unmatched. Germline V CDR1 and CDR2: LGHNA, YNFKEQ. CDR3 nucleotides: TGTGCCAGCAGCCAAGATATAGGGACAGGGCACTACGAGCAGTACTTC. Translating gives CASSQDIGTGHYEQYF.

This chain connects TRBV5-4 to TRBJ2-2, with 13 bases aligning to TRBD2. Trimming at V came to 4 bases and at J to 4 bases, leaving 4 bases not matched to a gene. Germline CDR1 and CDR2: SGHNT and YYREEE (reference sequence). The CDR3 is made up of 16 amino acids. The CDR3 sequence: CASSKLAGGPTGELFF. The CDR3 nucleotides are TGTGCCAGCAGCAAACTAGCGGGAGGGCCCACCGGGGAGCTGTTTTTT.

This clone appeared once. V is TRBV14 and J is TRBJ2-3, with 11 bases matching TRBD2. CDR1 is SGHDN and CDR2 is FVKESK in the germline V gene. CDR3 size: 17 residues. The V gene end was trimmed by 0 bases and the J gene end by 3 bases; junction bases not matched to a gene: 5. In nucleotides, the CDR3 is TGTGCCAGCAGCCAAGATCTTACTAGCGGGAGTACAGATACGCAGTATTTT. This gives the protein CASSQDLTSGSTDTQYF.

CDR3 amino acids: CASSYSTGAGSYEQYF. The CDR3 nucleotides read TGTGCCAGCAGTTACTCAACAGGAGCAGGGTCCTACGAGCAGTACTTC. The chain links TRBV6-6 to TRBJ2-7; TRBD1 might be the D (5 bases). There are 16 residues in the CDR3. With 0 bases removed from V and 1 base from J, the gap between germline ends came to 13 bases. CDR1 is MNHNY and CDR2 is SVGAGI in the germline V gene (reference sequence).

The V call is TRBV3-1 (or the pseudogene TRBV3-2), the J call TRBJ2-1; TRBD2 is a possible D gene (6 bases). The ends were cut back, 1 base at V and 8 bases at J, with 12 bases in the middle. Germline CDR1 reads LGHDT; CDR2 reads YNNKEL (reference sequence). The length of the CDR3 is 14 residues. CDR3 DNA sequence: TGTGCCAGCAGCCAAGGCGGACTAACCTATGAGCAGTTCTTC. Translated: CASSQGGLTYEQFF.

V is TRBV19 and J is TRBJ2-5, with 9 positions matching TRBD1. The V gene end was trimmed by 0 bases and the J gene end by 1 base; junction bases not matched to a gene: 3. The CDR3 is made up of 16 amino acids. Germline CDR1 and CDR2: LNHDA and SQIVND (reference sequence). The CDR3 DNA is TGTGCCAGTAGTATAGATTTGACAGGGGGCCAAGAGACCCAGTACTTC. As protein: CASSIDLTGGQETQYF.

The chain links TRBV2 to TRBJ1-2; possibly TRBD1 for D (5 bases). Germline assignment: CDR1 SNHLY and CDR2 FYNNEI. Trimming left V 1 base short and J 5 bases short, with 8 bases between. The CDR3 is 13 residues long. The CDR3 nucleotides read TGTGCCAGCAGTGAAGAAGGGGTTTATGGCTACACCTTC. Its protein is CASSEEGVYGYTF. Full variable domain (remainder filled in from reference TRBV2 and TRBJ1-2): EPEVTQTPSHQVTQMGQEVILRCVPISNHLYFYWYRQILGQKVEFLVSFYNNEISEKSEIFDDQFSVERPDGSNFTLKIRSTKLEDSAMYFCASSEEGVYGYTFGSGTRLTVV.

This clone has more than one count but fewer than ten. DNA of the CDR3: TGTGCCAGCAGCGCAGGACAGGGAAGAACCTACGAGCAGTACTTC. Amino acid sequence: CASSAGQGRTYEQYF. The chain employs TRBV7-9 and TRBJ2-7; 8 nucleotides line up with TRBD1. There are 15 residues in the CDR3. Unmatched junction bases numbered 8, after V lost 5 bases and J lost 2 bases. CDR1 SEHNR and CDR2 FQNEAQ come from the germline V gene (reference sequence).

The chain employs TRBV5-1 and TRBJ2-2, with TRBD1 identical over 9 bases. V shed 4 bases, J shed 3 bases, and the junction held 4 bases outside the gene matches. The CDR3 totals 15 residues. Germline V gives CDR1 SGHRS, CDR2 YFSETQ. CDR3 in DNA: TGCGCCAGCAGCCACGGGACAGGGTACACCGGGGAGCTGTTTTTT. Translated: CASSHGTGYTGELFF.

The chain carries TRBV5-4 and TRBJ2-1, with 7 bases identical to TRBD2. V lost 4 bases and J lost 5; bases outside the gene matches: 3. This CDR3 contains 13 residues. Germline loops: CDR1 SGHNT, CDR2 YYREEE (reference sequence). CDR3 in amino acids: CASSRLADNEQFF. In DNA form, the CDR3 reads TGTGCCAGCAGCCGACTAGCTGACAATGAGCAGTTCTTC.

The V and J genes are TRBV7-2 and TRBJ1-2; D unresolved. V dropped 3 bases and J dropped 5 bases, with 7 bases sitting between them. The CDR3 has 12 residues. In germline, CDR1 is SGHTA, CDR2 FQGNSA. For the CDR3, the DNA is TGTGCCAGCAGCTTGGGAGGTTATGGCTACACCTTC. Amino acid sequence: CASSLGGYGYTF.

DNA of the CDR3: TGCAGCGTCCCCTCAGGGGAAAGGACTGAAGCTTTCTTT. Its protein is CSVPSGERTEAFF. V and J are TRBV29-1 and TRBJ1-1, with D maybe TRBD1 (6 bases). CDR3 size: 13 residues. V was trimmed by 6 bases and J by 5 bases, leaving 16 bases between them. CDR1 is SQVTM, CDR2 ANQGSEA, per germline.

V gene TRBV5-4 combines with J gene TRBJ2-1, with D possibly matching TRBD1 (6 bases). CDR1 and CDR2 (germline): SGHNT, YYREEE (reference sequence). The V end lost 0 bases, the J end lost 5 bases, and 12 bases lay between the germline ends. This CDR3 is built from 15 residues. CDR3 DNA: TGTGCCAGCAGCTTGGGGGGACAACGAAACAATGAGCAGTTCTTC. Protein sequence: CASSLGGQRNNEQFF.

The CDR3 protein is CASSPKPDNPYEQYF. The CDR3 DNA follows: TGTGCCAGCTCACCAAAGCCGGACAACCCCTACGAGCAGTACTTC. The chain has TRBV18 and TRBJ2-7; tentative D call: TRBD1 (5 bases). Germline CDR1 reads KGHSH; CDR2 reads LQKENI. The germline V and J ends were trimmed by 2 bases and 2 bases, with 13 bases remaining between them. The CDR3 runs to 15 residues.

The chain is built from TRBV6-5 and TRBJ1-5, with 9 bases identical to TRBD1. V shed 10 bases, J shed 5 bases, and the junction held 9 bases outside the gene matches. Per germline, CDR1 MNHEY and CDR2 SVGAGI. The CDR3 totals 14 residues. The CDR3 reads CATSDRGGYQPQHF. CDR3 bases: TGTGCCACCTCGGACAGGGGAGGGTATCAGCCCCAGCATTTT.

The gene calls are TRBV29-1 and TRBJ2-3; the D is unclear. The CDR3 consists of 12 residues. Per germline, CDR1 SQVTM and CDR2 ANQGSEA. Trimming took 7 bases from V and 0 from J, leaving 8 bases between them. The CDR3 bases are TGCAGCGGGGCGCCCAGCACAGATACGCAGTATTTT. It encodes CSGAPSTDTQYF.

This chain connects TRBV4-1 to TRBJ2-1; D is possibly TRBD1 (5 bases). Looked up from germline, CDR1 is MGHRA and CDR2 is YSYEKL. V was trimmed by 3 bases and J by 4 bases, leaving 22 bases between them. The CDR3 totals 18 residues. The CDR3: CASSHPKESRQIYNEQFF. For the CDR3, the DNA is TGCGCCAGCAGCCACCCAAAGGAATCCAGACAGATTTACAATGAGCAGTTCTTC.